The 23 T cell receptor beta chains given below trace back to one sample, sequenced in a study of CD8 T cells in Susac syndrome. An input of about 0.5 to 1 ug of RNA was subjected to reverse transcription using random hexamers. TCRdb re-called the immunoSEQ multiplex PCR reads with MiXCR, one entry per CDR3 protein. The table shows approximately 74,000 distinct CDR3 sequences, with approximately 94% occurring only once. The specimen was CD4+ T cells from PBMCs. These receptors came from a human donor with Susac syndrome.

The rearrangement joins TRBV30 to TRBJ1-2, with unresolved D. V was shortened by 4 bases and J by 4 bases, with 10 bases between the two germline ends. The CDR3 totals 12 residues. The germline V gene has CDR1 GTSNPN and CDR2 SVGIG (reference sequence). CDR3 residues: CAWTPGAYGYTF. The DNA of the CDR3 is TGTGCCTGGACACCGGGCGCCTATGGCTACACCTTC.

The CDR3 region is CSGGTAKNQPQHF. The CDR3 nucleotides read TGCAGCGGTGGGACGGCTAAAAATCAGCCCCAGCATTTT. The V and J genes are TRBV29-1 and TRBJ1-5, with D perhaps matching TRBD1 (5 bases). The CDR3 runs to 13 residues. CDR1 and CDR2 (germline): SQVTM, ANQGSEA. V shed 7 bases and J shed 4 bases, with 14 bases lying between them. Full variable domain (rest looked up from reference TRBV29-1 and TRBJ1-5): SAVISQKPSRDICQRGTSLTIQCQVDSQVTMMFWYRQQPGQSLTLIATANQGSEATYESGFVIDKFPISRPNLTFSTLTVSNMSPEDSSIYLCSGGTAKNQPQHFGDGTRLSIL.

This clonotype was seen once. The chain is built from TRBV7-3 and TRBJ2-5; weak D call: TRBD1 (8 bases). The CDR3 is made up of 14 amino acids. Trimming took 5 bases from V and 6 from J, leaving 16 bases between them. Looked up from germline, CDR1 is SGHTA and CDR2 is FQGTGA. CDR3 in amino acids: CASSPGQGGQTQYF. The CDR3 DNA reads TGTGCCAGCAGCCCCGGACAGGGAGGGCAGACCCAGTACTTC.

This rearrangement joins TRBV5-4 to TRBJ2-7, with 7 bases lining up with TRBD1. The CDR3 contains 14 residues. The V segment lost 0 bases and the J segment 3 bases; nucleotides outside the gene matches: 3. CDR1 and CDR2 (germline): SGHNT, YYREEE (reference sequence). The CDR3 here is CASSLAGTDYEQYF. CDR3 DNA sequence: TGTGCCAGCAGCTTGGCCGGGACAGACTACGAGCAGTACTTC.

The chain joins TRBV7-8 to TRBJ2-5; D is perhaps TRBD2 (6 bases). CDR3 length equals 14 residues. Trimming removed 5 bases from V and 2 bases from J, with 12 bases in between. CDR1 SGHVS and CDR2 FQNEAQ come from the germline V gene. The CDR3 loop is CASSRGKWQETQYF. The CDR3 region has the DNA TGTGCCAGCAGCCGCGGGAAGTGGCAAGAGACCCAGTACTTC. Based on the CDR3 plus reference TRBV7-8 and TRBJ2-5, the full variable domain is GAGVSQSPRYKVAKRGQDVALRCDPISGHVSLFWYQQALGQGPEFLTYFQNEAQLDKSGLPSDRFFAERPEGSVSTLKIQRTQQEDSAVYLCASSRGKWQETQYFGPGTRLLVL.

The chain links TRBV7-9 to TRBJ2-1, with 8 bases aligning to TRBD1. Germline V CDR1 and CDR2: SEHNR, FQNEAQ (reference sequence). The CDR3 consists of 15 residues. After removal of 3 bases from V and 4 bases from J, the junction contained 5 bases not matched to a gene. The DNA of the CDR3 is TGTGCCAGCAGCTTCGACAGGGGCGTGTACAATGAGCAGTTCTTC. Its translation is CASSFDRGVYNEQFF.

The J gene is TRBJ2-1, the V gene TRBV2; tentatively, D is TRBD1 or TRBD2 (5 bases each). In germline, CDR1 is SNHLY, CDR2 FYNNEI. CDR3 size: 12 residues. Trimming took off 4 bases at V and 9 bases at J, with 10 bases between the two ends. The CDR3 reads CASSAGTGEQFF. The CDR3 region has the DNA TGTGCCAGCAGTGCAGGGACCGGTGAGCAGTTCTTC.

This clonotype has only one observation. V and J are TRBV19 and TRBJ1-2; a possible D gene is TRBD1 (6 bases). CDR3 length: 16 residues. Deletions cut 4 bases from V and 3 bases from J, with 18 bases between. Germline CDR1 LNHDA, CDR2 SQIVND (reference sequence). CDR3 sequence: CASSNQIDRLDYGYTF. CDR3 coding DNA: TGTGCCAGTAGTAACCAGATCGACAGGCTCGACTATGGCTACACCTTC.

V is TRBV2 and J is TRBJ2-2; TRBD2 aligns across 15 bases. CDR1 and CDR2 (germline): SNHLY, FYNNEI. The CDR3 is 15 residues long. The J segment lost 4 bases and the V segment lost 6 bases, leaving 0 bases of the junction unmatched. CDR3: CASRGLAGGTGELFF. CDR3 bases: TGTGCCAGCAGGGGACTAGCGGGGGGCACCGGGGAGCTGTTTTTT.

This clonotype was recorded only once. The CDR3 spells CASSYKLASGYEQYF. CDR3 in DNA: TGTGCCAGCAGCTATAAGTTGGCTAGCGGCTACGAGCAGTACTTC. The chain links TRBV7-2 to TRBJ2-7; 7 nucleotides agree with TRBD2. CDR3 length: 15 amino acids. Germline V gene sequence: CDR1 SGHTA, CDR2 FQGNSA. J lost 3 bases, V lost 4 bases, and 9 bases had no gene match.

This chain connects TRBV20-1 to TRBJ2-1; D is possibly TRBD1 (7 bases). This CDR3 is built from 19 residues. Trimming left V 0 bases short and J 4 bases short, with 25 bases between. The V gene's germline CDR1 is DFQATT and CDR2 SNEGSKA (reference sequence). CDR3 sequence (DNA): TGCAGTGCTAGAGATTTAGTGAGGAGGGGGCCGCTCCCTTACAATGAGCAGTTCTTC. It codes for CSARDLVRRGPLPYNEQFF.

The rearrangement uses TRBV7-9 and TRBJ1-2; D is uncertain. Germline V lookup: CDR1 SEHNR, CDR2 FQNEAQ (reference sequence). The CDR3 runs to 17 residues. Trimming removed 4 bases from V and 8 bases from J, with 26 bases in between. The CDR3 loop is CASSSTDGSVVLWGYTF. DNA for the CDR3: TGTGCCAGCAGCTCGACGGACGGTTCGGTTGTCCTATGGGGCTACACCTTC.

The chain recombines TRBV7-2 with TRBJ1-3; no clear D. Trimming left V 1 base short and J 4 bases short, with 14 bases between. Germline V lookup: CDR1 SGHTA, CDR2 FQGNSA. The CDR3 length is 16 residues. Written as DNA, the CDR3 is TGTGCCAGCAGCTTAGGAGTAGGTCAAGTCGGAAACACCATATATTTT. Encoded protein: CASSLGVGQVGNTIYF.

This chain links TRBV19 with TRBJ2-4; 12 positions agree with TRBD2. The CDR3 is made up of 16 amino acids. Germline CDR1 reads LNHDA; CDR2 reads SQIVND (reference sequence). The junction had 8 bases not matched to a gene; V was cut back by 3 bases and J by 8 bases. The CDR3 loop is CASSIPTSGGPDIQYF. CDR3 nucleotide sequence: TGTGCCAGTAGTATCCCGACTAGCGGGGGCCCCGACATTCAGTACTTC. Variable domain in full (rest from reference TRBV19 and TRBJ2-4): DGGITQSPKYLFRKEGQNVTLSCEQNLNHDAMYWYRQDPGQGLRLIYYSQIVNDFQKGDIAEGYSVSREKKESFPLTVTSAQKNPTAFYLCASSIPTSGGPDIQYFGAGTRLSVL.

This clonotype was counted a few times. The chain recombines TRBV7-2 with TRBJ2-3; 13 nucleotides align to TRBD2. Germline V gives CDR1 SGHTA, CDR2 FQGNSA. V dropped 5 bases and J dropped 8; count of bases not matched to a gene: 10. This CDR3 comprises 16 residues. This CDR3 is CASSRPRTSGSSTQYF. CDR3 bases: TGTGCCAGCAGCCGTCCCCGGACTAGCGGGAGTAGTACGCAGTATTTT. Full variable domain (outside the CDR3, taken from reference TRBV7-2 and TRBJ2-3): GAGVSQSPSNKVTEKGKDVELRCDPISGHTALYWYRQSLGQGLEFLIYFQGNSAPDKSGLPSDRFSAERTGGSVSTLTIQRTQQEDSAVYLCASSRPRTSGSSTQYFGPGTRLTVL.

In DNA form, the CDR3 reads TGTGCCAGCAGTTTATACCCCAGCTCTGGGGCCAACGTCCTGACTTTC. Encoded protein: CASSLYPSSGANVLTF. The rearrangement joins TRBV28 to TRBJ2-6, with D unclear. The length of the CDR3 is 16 residues. Trimming cost V 1 base and J 0 bases, with 7 bases left between them. The germline CDR1 and CDR2 sequences are MDHEN and SYDVKM.

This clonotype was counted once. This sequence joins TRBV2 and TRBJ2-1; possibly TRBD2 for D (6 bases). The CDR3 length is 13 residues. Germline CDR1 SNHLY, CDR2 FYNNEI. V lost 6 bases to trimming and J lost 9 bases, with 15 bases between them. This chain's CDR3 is CASSGTGYGEQFF. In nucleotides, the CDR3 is TGTGCCAGCAGCGGGACTGGGTACGGTGAGCAGTTCTTC.

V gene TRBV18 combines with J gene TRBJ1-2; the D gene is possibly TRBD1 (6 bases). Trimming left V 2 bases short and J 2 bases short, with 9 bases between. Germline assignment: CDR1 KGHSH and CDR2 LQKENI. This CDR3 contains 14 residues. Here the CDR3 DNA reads TGTGCCAGCTCACCATCTACAGGGAACTATGGCTACACCTTC. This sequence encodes CASSPSTGNYGYTF.

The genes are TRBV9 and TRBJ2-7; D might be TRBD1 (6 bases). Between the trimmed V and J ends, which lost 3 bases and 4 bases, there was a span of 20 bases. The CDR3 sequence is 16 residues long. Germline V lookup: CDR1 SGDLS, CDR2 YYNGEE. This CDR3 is CASSGGSRDTPYEQYF. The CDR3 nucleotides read TGTGCCAGCAGCGGCGGATCCCGGGACACCCCGTACGAGCAGTACTTC.

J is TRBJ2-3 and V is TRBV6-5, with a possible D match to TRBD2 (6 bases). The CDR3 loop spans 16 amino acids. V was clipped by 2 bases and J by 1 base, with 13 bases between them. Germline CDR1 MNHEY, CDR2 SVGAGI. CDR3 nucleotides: TGTGCCAGCAGTTACCCCCTGGGGGAGGGCACAGATACGCAGTATTTT. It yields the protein CASSYPLGEGTDTQYF.

The CDR3 region is CSAEQGQGTDTQYF. In nucleotides, the CDR3 is TGCAGTGCTGAACAGGGGCAGGGGACAGATACGCAGTATTTT. The chain joins TRBV20-1 to TRBJ2-3; 7 bases are a match to TRBD1. This CDR3 has 14 residues. Germline loops: CDR1 DFQATT, CDR2 SNEGSKA (reference sequence). Trimming removed 5 bases from V and 3 bases from J; junction bases left unmatched: 8.

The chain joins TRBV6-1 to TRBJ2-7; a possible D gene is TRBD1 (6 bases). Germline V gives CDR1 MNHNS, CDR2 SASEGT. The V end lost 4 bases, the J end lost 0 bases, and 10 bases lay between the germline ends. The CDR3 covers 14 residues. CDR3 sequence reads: CASSGQALSYEQYF. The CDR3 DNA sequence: TGTGCCAGCAGTGGACAGGCTCTCTCCTACGAGCAGTACTTC.

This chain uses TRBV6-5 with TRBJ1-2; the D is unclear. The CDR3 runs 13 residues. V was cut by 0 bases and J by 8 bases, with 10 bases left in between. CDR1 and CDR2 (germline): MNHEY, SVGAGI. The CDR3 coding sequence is TGTGCCAGCAGTTACTCGGCGGACGGGGGCTACACCTTC. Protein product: CASSYSADGGYTF.